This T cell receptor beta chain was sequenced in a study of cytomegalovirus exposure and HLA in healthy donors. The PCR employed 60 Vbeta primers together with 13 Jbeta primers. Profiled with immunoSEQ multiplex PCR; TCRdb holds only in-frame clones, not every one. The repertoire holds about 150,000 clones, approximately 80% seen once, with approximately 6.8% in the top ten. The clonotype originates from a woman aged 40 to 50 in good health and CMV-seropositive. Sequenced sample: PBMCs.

CDR3 protein: CASSDGEVGSYEQYF. In DNA form, the CDR3 reads TGTGCCAGCAGTGACGGGGAGGTTGGCTCCTACGAGCAGTACTTC. The V call is TRBV6-6, the J call TRBJ2-7, with D maybe TRBD2 (6 bases). CDR1 and CDR2 (germline): MNHNY, SVGAGI (reference sequence). The V end was cut by 5 bases, the J end by 0 bases, with 14 bases between. The CDR3 runs 15 residues.